A selection of T cell receptor beta chains follows, all from one sample in a study of blood T cells in healthy people across ages. Each CDR3 protein gets one entry after TCRdb re-called the 5' RACE reads with MiXCR. The data show roughly 1.5 million distinct CDR3 sequences, 35% to 45% seen once. Sequencing used blood. All receptors come from a woman between 18 and 29 years old in good health. Each CDR3 is given with its conserved first and last residue. A D gene is named only where the DNA matches it firmly. Size values are once, few and many counts, or a class for expanded clones, and some rows have none.

D: TRBD1; V: TRBV20-1; size: few; J: TRBJ1-2; CDR3: CSAVSPGQNSYGYTF; DNA: TGCAGTGCTGTAAGCCCGGGACAGAACTCCTATGGCTACACCTTC
D: NA; V: TRBV18; size: NA; J: TRBJ1-1; CDR3: CASSPTTQGGTEAFF; DNA: TGTGCCAGCTCACCGACTACACAGGGCGGTACTGAAGCTTTCTTT
D: NA; V: TRBV4-1; size: many; J: TRBJ2-5; CDR3: CASSQSGTLQETQYF; DNA: TGCGCCAGCAGCCAATCCGGGACATTGCAAGAGACCCAGTACTTC
D: NA; V: TRBV15; size: once; J: TRBJ1-5; CDR3: CATSRDLNFGNRPQHF; DNA: TGTGCCACCAGCAGAGATCTGAACTTCGGCAATCGGCCCCAGCATTTT
D: TRBD2; V: TRBV12-3/TRBV12-4; size: NA; J: TRBJ2-2; CDR3: CATVRGVSNTGELFF; DNA: TGTGCCACCGTTCGGGGGGTCTCAAACACCGGGGAGCTGTTTTTT
D: NA; V: TRBV5-1; size: NA; J: TRBJ2-7; CDR3: CASSEDSYNEQYF; DNA: TGCGCCAGCAGCGAAGACTCCTACAATGAGCAGTACTTC
D: TRBD2; V: TRBV5-1; size: few; J: TRBJ2-5; CDR3: CASSLGGLAGKETQYF; DNA: TGCGCCAGCAGCTTGGGAGGTCTAGCGGGGAAAGAGACACAGTACTTC
D: NA; V: TRBV25-1; size: NA; J: TRBJ1-1; CDR3: CAGSARGDGEAFF; DNA: TGTGCCGGCAGTGCCAGGGGTGATGGTGAAGCTTTCTTT
D: NA; V: TRBV7-9; size: NA; J: TRBJ1-1; CDR3: CASSLARGGDAEAFF; DNA: TGTGCCAGCAGCTTAGCCCGGGGGGGCGACGCTGAAGCTTTCTTT
D: TRBD2; V: TRBV7-2; size: NA; J: TRBJ2-3; CDR3: CASSYNGLAYTDTQYF; DNA: TGTGCCAGCAGCTACAACGGACTAGCCTACACAGATACGCAGTATTTT
D: NA; V: TRBV20-1; size: NA; J: TRBJ2-4; CDR3: CCSVPLAKNIQYF; DNA: TGCTGCTCGGTTCCTCTAGCCAAAAACATTCAGTACTTC
D: NA; V: TRBV20-1; size: few; J: TRBJ2-1; CDR3: CSARSRLGNNEQFF; DNA: TGCAGTGCCCGCTCGCGACTAGGGAACAATGAGCAGTTCTTC